This TCR beta chain was sequenced in a study of shared T cell receptors in the human thymus. This CDR3 is 18 amino acids long. V lost 0 bases and J lost 2; bases outside the gene matches: 9. Germline V gene lookup returns CDR1 SGHAT and CDR2 FQNNGV. Sequenced by immunoSEQ multiplex PCR; TCRdb stores in-frame clones only, minus some. The table includes 600,000 to 900,000 clones, 80% to 90% detected once. The same sample was also studied in work on human thymus T cells. That work states: Resections obtained during corrective heart surgery supplied the thymus tissue. An apparent bias in V and J gene usage was seen in thymic and blood repertoires. Unrelated individuals were reported by related research to share highly overlapping thymic repertoires.

The sequencing sample was made of thymocytes. The V call is TRBV11-2, the J call TRBJ1-5, with 8 nucleotides matching TRBD1. The sequence derives from a girl under three years old with a congenital heart defect. The CDR3 bases are TGTGCCAGCAGCTTAGATCTCCCGGGACAGGAGGGCAATCAGCCCCAGCATTTT. Protein sequence: CASSLDLPGQEGNQPQHF.